This TCR beta chain was recorded in a study of patients and donors after allogeneic stem cell transplantation. TCRdb reprocessed the RT-PCR reads via MiXCR and lists one record per CDR3 protein. Of about 160,000 distinct CDR3 sequences listed, about 24% were seen once; the top ten hold 26%. Remarks on this clonotype: This may arise from a read error, as a much more abundant clone is one base away.

The ends were cut back, 6 bases at V and 7 bases at J, with 13 bases in the middle. This CDR3 spans 14 amino acids. The sequencing sample was made of blood, either unsorted or a sorted T cell fraction (not recorded which). The origin of this receptor is a human donor who was either an allogeneic HSCT recipient or a stem cell or donor lymphocyte infusion donor (not recorded which). It is not recorded whose cells these are; they may come from a transplant donor. This chain uses TRBV12-3 or TRBV12-4 with TRBJ1-6; D call uncertain. The CDR3 sequence: CASRGFHPNSPLHF. In nucleotides, the CDR3 is TGTGCCAGCAGGGGTTTCCATCCCAATTCACCCCTCCACTTT.